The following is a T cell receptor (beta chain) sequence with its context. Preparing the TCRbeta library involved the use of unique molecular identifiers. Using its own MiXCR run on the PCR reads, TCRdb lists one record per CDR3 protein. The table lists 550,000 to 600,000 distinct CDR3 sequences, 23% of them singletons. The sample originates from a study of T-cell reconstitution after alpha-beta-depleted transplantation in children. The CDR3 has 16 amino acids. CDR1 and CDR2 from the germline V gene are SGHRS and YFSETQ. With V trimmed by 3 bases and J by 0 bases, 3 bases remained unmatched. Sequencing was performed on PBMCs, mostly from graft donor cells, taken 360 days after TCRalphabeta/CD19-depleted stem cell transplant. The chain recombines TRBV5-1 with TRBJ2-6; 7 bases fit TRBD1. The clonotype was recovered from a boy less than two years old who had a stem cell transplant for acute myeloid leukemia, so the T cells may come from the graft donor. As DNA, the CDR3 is TGCGCCAGCAGCTCGACAGGGAACTCTGGGGCCAACGTCCTGACTTTC. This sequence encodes CASSSTGNSGANVLTF.